The entry below describes one T cell receptor beta chain. The same primary tumor site was biopsied both before and after PD-1 blockade. This CDR3 region has 16 residues. The germline gives CDR1 LNHDA, CDR2 SQIVND (reference sequence). Trimming removed 3 bases at V and 0 bases at J, with 12 bases between. This sample is drawn from a study of T cells in tumors after PD-1 blockade. TCRdb's copy holds only in-frame clones and misses some; the assay was immunoSEQ multiplex PCR. Of 11,000 or so clones listed, roughly two thirds are singletons. This sequence joins TRBV19 and TRBJ2-4, with TRBD2 as a possible D gene (5 bases). Sample: tumor tissue, taken before anti-PD-1 treatment. This sequence originates from a human donor with basal cell carcinoma. CDR3 amino acids: CASSISGGLAKNIQYF. In nucleotides, the CDR3 is TGTGCCAGTAGTATTAGTGGCGGGCTAGCCAAAAACATTCAGTACTTC. Supplemented by reference TRBV19 and TRBJ2-4, the full variable domain reads DGGITQSPKYLFRKEGQNVTLSCEQNLNHDAMYWYRQDPGQGLRLIYYSQIVNDFQKGDIAEGYSVSREKKESFPLTVTSAQKNPTAFYLCASSISGGLAKNIQYFGAGTRLSVL.